The rows below give T cell receptor beta chains drawn from one sample of a study of cytomegalovirus exposure and HLA in healthy donors. Using immunoSEQ multiplex PCR, the repertoire was profiled, and TCRdb retains in-frame clones only, with some absent. This sample carries 150,000 to 200,000 clones, approximately 86% of them seen once, and the ten largest clones take 2% to 2.5%. The sample consisted of PBMCs. These TCRs come from a woman in her late teens or twenties in good health and CMV-seronegative. CDR3s include the opening cysteine and the closing phenylalanine or tryptophan. The D gene is left open where the match is weak. A clone size is listed for some rows: how often the clone was seen (once, few, many), or a class if it is expanded.

clone size: -; J gene: TRBJ2-7; V gene: TRBV11-3; D gene: -; CDR3 DNA: TGTGCCAGCAGCTTTGGACCCATCCAGGGGTCTTCCTACGAGCAGTACTTC; CDR3 protein: CASSFGPIQGSSYEQYF
clone size: -; J gene: TRBJ2-2; V gene: TRBV29-1; D gene: TRBD1; CDR3 DNA: TGCAGCGTATGGGACAGGAACACCGGGGAGCTGTTTTTT; CDR3 protein: CSVWDRNTGELFF
clone size: -; J gene: TRBJ2-5; V gene: TRBV2; D gene: -; CDR3 DNA: TGTGCCAGCAGTCGCGGGCGAGAGACCCAGTACTTC; CDR3 protein: CASSRGRETQYF
clone size: -; J gene: TRBJ2-7; V gene: TRBV10-2; D gene: TRBD2; CDR3 DNA: TGCGCCAGCAGTGAGATAGCGGGGGTGGGGGAGCAGTACTTC; CDR3 protein: CASSEIAGVGEQYF
clone size: -; J gene: TRBJ1-5; V gene: TRBV10-2; D gene: -; CDR3 DNA: TGCGCCAGCAGTGACATCAGGGGCGGTTATCAGCCCCAGCATTTT; CDR3 protein: CASSDIRGGYQPQHF
clone size: -; J gene: TRBJ1-6; V gene: TRBV4-1; D gene: -; CDR3 DNA: TGCGCCAGCAGCCACCACGCAGCGCGACGTAATTCACCCCTCCACTTT; CDR3 protein: CASSHHAARRNSPLHF
clone size: -; J gene: TRBJ2-7; V gene: TRBV5-4; D gene: TRBD2; CDR3 DNA: TGTGCCAGCAGCTTGGATCTAGCGGGAGGACGGGTATACGAGCAGTACTTC; CDR3 protein: CASSLDLAGGRVYEQYF
clone size: -; J gene: TRBJ1-1; V gene: TRBV7-8; D gene: -; CDR3 DNA: TGTGCCAGCAGACCTGTAGAGGGCCAGAACACTGAAGCTTTCTTT; CDR3 protein: CASRPVEGQNTEAFF
clone size: -; J gene: TRBJ1-1; V gene: TRBV7-9; D gene: -; CDR3 DNA: TGTGCCAGCAGCTTAGCGGCCGCCAGTGAAGCTTTCTTT; CDR3 protein: CASSLAAASEAFF
clone size: -; J gene: TRBJ1-4; V gene: TRBV12-5; D gene: -; CDR3 DNA: TGTGCTAGTGGACGGGACATCTCAGAAAAACTGTTTTTT; CDR3 protein: CASGRDISEKLFF
clone size: once; J gene: TRBJ2-3; V gene: TRBV14; D gene: -; CDR3 DNA: TGTGCCAGCAGCCAAGATTGGGGAGCCAGCACAGATACGCAGTATTTT; CDR3 protein: CASSQDWGASTDTQYF
clone size: -; J gene: TRBJ1-2; V gene: TRBV2; D gene: -; CDR3 DNA: TGTGCCAGCAGTGTGAGAGGAGACTATGGCTACACCTTC; CDR3 protein: CASSVRGDYGYTF
clone size: once; J gene: TRBJ2-5; V gene: TRBV5-4; D gene: -; CDR3 DNA: TGTGCCAGCAGCCCCGCCGGGGGGCTACAAGAGACCCAGTACTTC; CDR3 protein: CASSPAGGLQETQYF
clone size: -; J gene: TRBJ1-1; V gene: TRBV9; D gene: -; CDR3 DNA: TGTGCCAGCAGCGTAGATGAGCGGGATGAAGCTTTCTTT; CDR3 protein: CASSVDERDEAFF
clone size: -; J gene: TRBJ2-5; V gene: TRBV7-9; D gene: TRBD2; CDR3 DNA: TGTGCCAGCACGGAATCCGTCGGGACTAGCGGGTGGGAGACCCAGTACTTC; CDR3 protein: CASTESVGTSGWETQYF
clone size: -; J gene: TRBJ2-7; V gene: TRBV23-1; D gene: -; CDR3 DNA: TGCGCCAGCAGTCAAGGCGCCCACAGGACCTACGAGCAGTACTTC; CDR3 protein: CASSQGAHRTYEQYF
clone size: -; J gene: TRBJ2-3; V gene: TRBV29-1; D gene: -; CDR3 DNA: TGCAGCGCTGGGGCCCCCGGCCCCACAGATACGCAGTATTTT; CDR3 protein: CSAGAPGPTDTQYF
clone size: -; J gene: TRBJ1-6; V gene: TRBV6-5; D gene: TRBD1; CDR3 DNA: TGTGCCAGCAGCCCCGAGACAGGGTTTAATTCACCCCTCCACTTT; CDR3 protein: CASSPETGFNSPLHF